These 8 T cell receptor beta chains were all obtained from the same sample, sequenced in a study of cytomegalovirus exposure and HLA in healthy donors (dated by TCRdb to 2017 to 2019). The library was made by the immunoSEQ multiplex PCR assay. A mixture of 60 forward primers for TCR Vbeta segments and 13 reverse primers for TCR Jbeta segments was used in the multiplex PCR. TCRdb took over this immuneACCESS table, retaining in-frame rearrangements with V and J assigned. Such tables are incomplete; in checked studies, under half of the missing clones stem from an unresolved V gene, and the remainder is unexplained. This sample holds over 55,000 clones; 75% to 90% were observed only once. The biggest ten clones account for around 10% of the sample. The sequencing sample was made of PBMCs. These receptors all stem from a young woman in good health and CMV-seropositive.

V usage is TRBV15 and J usage is TRBJ2-3; 7 positions match TRBD2. The J segment lost 6 bases and the V segment lost 4 bases, leaving 4 bases of the junction unmatched. The CDR3 runs 13 residues. Germline CDR1 reads LNHNV; CDR2 reads YYDKDF (reference sequence). In DNA, the CDR3 is TGTGCCACCAGCAAAGGACTAGACGATACGCAGTATTTT. Its protein is CATSKGLDDTQYF.

The chain combines TRBV6-4 with TRBJ1-1; D is undetermined. The CDR3 covers 13 residues. From germline, CDR1 is MRHNA and CDR2 SNTAGT. V shed 2 bases and J shed 0 bases, with 4 bases lying between them. The CDR3 loop reads CASSDRVNTEAFF. In DNA form, the CDR3 reads TGTGCCAGCAGTGACCGAGTGAACACTGAAGCTTTCTTT.

This sequence joins TRBV2 and TRBJ1-1; D possibly corresponds to TRBD1 (6 bases). The CDR3 is 13 amino acids. From germline, CDR1 is SNHLY and CDR2 FYNNEI. V was shortened by 1 base and J by 6 bases, with 9 bases between the two germline ends. The CDR3 spells CASSEVSGAEAFF. For the CDR3, the DNA is TGTGCCAGCAGTGAAGTCTCAGGGGCTGAAGCTTTCTTT. The full variable domain, in which reference TRBV2 and TRBJ1-1 provide the parts outside the CDR3, is EPEVTQTPSHQVTQMGQEVILRCVPISNHLYFYWYRQILGQKVEFLVSFYNNEISEKSEIFDDQFSVERPDGSNFTLKIRSTKLEDSAMYFCASSEVSGAEAFFGQGTRLTVV.

This clone has just one count. The V gene is TRBV5-1, the J gene TRBJ1-1; 7 nucleotides match TRBD1. CDR3 length: 14 amino acids. V was clipped by 4 bases and J by 3 bases; unmatched bases: 6. Per germline, CDR1 SGHRS and CDR2 YFSETQ. The CDR3 DNA reads as TGCGCCAGCAGCAGACCGGGACAGTACACTGAAGCTTTCTTT. Its translation is CASSRPGQYTEAFF.

The gene calls are TRBV6-5 and TRBJ2-1; TRBD2 aligns across 7 bases. CDR1 and CDR2 (germline): MNHEY, SVGAGI. CDR3 size: 16 residues. Unmatched junction bases numbered 10, after V lost 4 bases and J lost 4 bases. CDR3 DNA: TGTGCCAGCAGTTCCTCACCGGGACTATATTACAATGAGCAGTTCTTC. Protein product: CASSSSPGLYYNEQFF.

This clone was seen more than once but under ten times. The chain is built from TRBV4-1 and TRBJ2-2; D not certain. V lost 0 bases and J lost 5, with 7 bases in between. The CDR3 sequence is 14 residues long. Germline V gene data show CDR1 as MGHRA and CDR2 as YSYEKL. Here the CDR3 reads CASSQERGTGELFF. The CDR3, as DNA: TGCGCCAGCAGCCAAGAGCGAGGAACCGGGGAGCTGTTTTTT.

The V and J genes are TRBV6-6 and TRBJ2-3, with TRBD2 matching 9 bases. CDR1 and CDR2 (germline): MNHNY, SVGAGI (reference sequence). J was trimmed by 11 bases and V by 6 bases; bases with no gene match: 9. This CDR3 region has 13 residues. The CDR3 nucleotides are TGTGCCAGCAGCCAATCAAATAGCGGGAGGCAGTATTTT. Translation: CASSQSNSGRQYF.

The V and J genes are TRBV7-2 and TRBJ2-3; D possibly corresponds to TRBD2 (6 bases). The germline V gene has CDR1 SGHTA and CDR2 FQGNSA. This CDR3 is built from 14 residues. V lost 2 bases and J lost 6, with 12 bases in between. The CDR3 sequence is CASSLSVAVDTQYF. CDR3 bases: TGTGCCAGCAGCTTATCAGTAGCGGTGGATACGCAGTATTTT.